One and the same sample provided the 8 T cell receptor beta chains below, sequenced in a study of blood T cell repertoires in COVID-19. TCRdb's copy holds only in-frame clones and misses some; the assay was immunoSEQ multiplex PCR. The top ten hold roughly 5.2% of the sample, which has about 270,000 clones, roughly 88% seen once. Sequencing used peripheral blood. Receptor source: a woman of 80 years or more with COVID-19, enrolled during active disease.

The J gene is TRBJ1-6, the V gene TRBV10-3; unclear D gene. V lost 6 bases and J 4 bases, leaving 7 bases between the germline ends. The CDR3 is 13 amino acids. The V gene's germline CDR1 is ENHRY and CDR2 SYGVKD. As DNA, the CDR3 is TGTGCCATCAGACAGAATTATAATTCACCCCTCCACTTT. This encodes CAIRQNYNSPLHF.

The chain combines TRBV5-5 with TRBJ1-5, with a possible D match to TRBD1 (6 bases). The CDR3 consists of 15 residues. CDR1 is SGHKS and CDR2 is YYEKEE in the germline V gene (reference sequence). The germline V and J ends were trimmed by 3 bases and 0 bases, with 10 bases remaining between them. This CDR3 reads CASSSTGLSNQPQHF. The CDR3 DNA sequence: TGTGCCAGCAGCTCGACAGGCCTTAGCAATCAGCCCCAGCATTTT. Based on the CDR3 plus reference TRBV5-5 and TRBJ1-5, the full variable domain is DAGVTQSPTHLIKTRGQQVTLRCSPISGHKSVSWYQQVLGQGPQFIFQYYEKEERGRGNFPDRFSARQFPNYSSELNVNALLLGDSALYLCASSSTGLSNQPQHFGDGTRLSIL.

In this sample, this clone turned up once. The rearrangement uses TRBV5-6 and TRBJ1-1; D remains unclear. Looked up from germline, CDR1 is SGHDT and CDR2 is YYEEEE. This CDR3 spans 14 amino acids. V lost 4 bases to trimming and J lost 3 bases, with 13 bases between them. CDR3 in amino acids: CASSPGGVDTEAFF. The CDR3 coding sequence is TGTGCCAGCAGCCCGGGAGGCGTAGACACTGAAGCTTTCTTT.

V gene TRBV18 combines with J gene TRBJ1-1; 8 bases line up with TRBD1. Germline V gives CDR1 KGHSH, CDR2 LQKENI. V was clipped by 2 bases and J by 6 bases; unmatched bases: 2. CDR3 length: 13 residues. The CDR3 protein is CASSPKQGAEAFF. In DNA, the CDR3 is TGTGCCAGCTCACCAAAACAGGGGGCTGAAGCTTTCTTT.

V gene TRBV6-6 combines with J gene TRBJ1-4, with 7 positions matching TRBD1. With V trimmed by 10 bases and J by 0 bases, 5 bases remained unmatched. Germline CDR1 is MNHNY and CDR2 is SVGAGI (reference sequence). The CDR3 sequence is 14 residues long. In nucleotides, the CDR3 is TGTGCCATCACAGGGGTTGCAACTAATGAAAAACTGTTTTTT. Translated, it gives CAITGVATNEKLFF.

This clone appeared a few times. The chain has TRBV18 and TRBJ2-5; D perhaps matches TRBD2 (5 bases). The CDR3 spans 16 residues. The V end lost 5 bases, the J end lost 0 bases, and 16 bases lay between the germline ends. Germline assignment: CDR1 KGHSH and CDR2 LQKENI. The CDR3 DNA reads as TGTGCCAGCTCAGGGTCCTCGGGAACACACCAAGAGACCCAGTACTTC. Its translation: CASSGSSGTHQETQYF.

The chain employs TRBV7-2 and TRBJ2-3; tentative D call: TRBD2 (6 bases). The V end lost 3 bases, the J end lost 5 bases, and 12 bases lay between the germline ends. Germline CDR1 SGHTA, CDR2 FQGNSA. The CDR3 is made up of 14 amino acids. CDR3 nucleotide sequence: TGTGCCAGCAGCTTCGTCACAGCGGGAGATACGCAGTATTTT. Protein product: CASSFVTAGDTQYF.

This clone was observed once. The J gene is TRBJ2-3, the V gene TRBV7-8, with unresolved D. V lost 7 bases, J lost 2 bases, and 16 bases lay in between. The CDR3 is 15 amino acids. Germline V lookup: CDR1 SGHVS, CDR2 FQNEAQ. CDR3 coding DNA: TGTGCCAGCACCCCCAGCGAAATCAACACAGATACGCAGTATTTT. It specifies CASTPSEINTDTQYF.